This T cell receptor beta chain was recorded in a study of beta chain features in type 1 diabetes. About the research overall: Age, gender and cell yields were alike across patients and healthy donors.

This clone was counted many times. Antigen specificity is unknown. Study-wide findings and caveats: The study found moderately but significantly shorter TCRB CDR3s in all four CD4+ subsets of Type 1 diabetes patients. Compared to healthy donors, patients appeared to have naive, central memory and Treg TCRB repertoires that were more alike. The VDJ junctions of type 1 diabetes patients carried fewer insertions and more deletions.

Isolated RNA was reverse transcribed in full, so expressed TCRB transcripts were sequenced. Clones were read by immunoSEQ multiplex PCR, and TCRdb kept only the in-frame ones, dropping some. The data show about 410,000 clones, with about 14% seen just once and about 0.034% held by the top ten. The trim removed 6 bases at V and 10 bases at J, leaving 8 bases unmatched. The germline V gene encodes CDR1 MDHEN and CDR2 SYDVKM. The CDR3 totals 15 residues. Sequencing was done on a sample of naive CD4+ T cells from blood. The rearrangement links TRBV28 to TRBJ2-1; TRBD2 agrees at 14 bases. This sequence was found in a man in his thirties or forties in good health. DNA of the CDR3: TGTGCCAGCAGCCCCGGGACTAGCGGGAGAGTCGAGCAGTTCTTC. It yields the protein CASSPGTSGRVEQFF.